This section outlines one TCR beta chain sequence together with its context. The sample belongs to a study of blood T cell repertoires in COVID-19. Study in general: Spain, Italy and the United States supplied samples that represented acute and convalescent COVID-19. T cells, B-cell-depleted T cells, or PBMCs supplied cDNA or gDNA.

Study processing details: Using reference gene primer amplification, nucleated cell counts were estimated. Here immunoSEQ multiplex PCR was the method, and the copy in TCRdb shows in-frame clones only, minus some. From that table come the V and J calls and clone size; the DNA was used to work out D and trimming. The table shows around 95,000 clones, with more than 65% occurring only once. Germline V gene lookup returns CDR1 LNHDA and CDR2 SQIVND (reference sequence). Trimming took 9 bases from V and 3 from J, leaving 18 bases between them. The CDR3 runs to 15 residues. The chain links TRBV19 to TRBJ2-4; possibly TRBD2 for D (5 bases). The clonotype comes from a man aged 70-80 years with active or convalescent COVID-19. Specimen: peripheral blood. The CDR3 DNA is TGTGCCAGAACCCCCCGGGCGAGGGACAAAAACATTCAGTACTTC. This translates into CARTPRARDKNIQYF.